Listed here are 2 T cell receptor beta chains from one sample, sequenced in a study of cytomegalovirus exposure and HLA in healthy donors. The PCR had 60 Vbeta and 13 Jbeta primers. Measured with immunoSEQ multiplex PCR; TCRdb has only the in-frame clones, and not every one. The sample has about 200,000 clones; 75% to 85% are singletons. Sample: PBMCs. The receptor set was obtained from a woman between 45 and 65 years old in good health and CMV-seropositive.

The chain links TRBV2 to TRBJ2-5; D gene ambiguous. The germline gives CDR1 SNHLY, CDR2 FYNNEI. The V end was cut by 3 bases, the J end by 1 base, with 9 bases between. This CDR3 has 14 amino acids. The CDR3 spells CASSEISGQETQYF. CDR3 DNA sequence: TGTGCCAGCAGTGAGATATCGGGCCAAGAGACCCAGTACTTC.

The chain has TRBV5-1 and TRBJ2-4, with D maybe TRBD2 (5 bases). CDR1 is SGHRS and CDR2 is YFSETQ in the germline V gene. The CDR3 covers 15 residues. The V and J ends lost 1 base and 2 bases respectively, with 10 bases between them. The CDR3 loop reads CASSLTAGTKNIQYF. CDR3 nucleotide sequence: TGCGCCAGCAGCTTGACCGCCGGGACCAAAAACATTCAGTACTTC.